What follows describes a single T cell receptor (beta chain). Method: immunoSEQ multiplex PCR; TCRdb's copy keeps in-frame clones and lacks some. The table has around 330,000 clones, around 90% seen once. The CDR3 runs 16 residues. CDR1 and CDR2 from the germline V gene are LNHDA and SQIVND (reference sequence). Trimming removed 11 bases at V and 4 bases at J, with 26 bases between. The data were obtained in a study of blood T cell repertoires in COVID-19. Study at large: Both acute and convalescent COVID-19 samples were obtained from the United States, Italy and Spain. Sources were T cells, B-cell-depleted T cells, or PBMCs; the material itself was cDNA or gDNA.

Living in under 30 US areas, the participants were between roughly 18 and 95 years of age. Material: PBMCs or T cells enriched from blood (not recorded which). This clonotype was obtained from a man aged 55 to 69 who had recovered from COVID-19. This chain connects TRBV19 to TRBJ1-1; D perhaps matches TRBD1 (6 bases). CDR3 sequence: CASEILGGLASTEAFF. DNA of the CDR3: TGTGCCTCCGAAATCCTCGGGGGGCTAGCGAGCACTGAAGCTTTCTTT.